One and the same sample provided the 23 T cell receptor beta chains below, sequenced in a study of T cells in Graves' hyperthyroidism and ophthalmopathy. Regions amplified from RNA transcripts were the TCR beta CDR3 regions. The HTBI primer set drove a first-round RT-PCR of the TCR CDR3. TCRdb re-called the multiplex PCR reads through MiXCR, storing one row per CDR3 protein. Of hundreds of thousands of distinct CDR3 sequences in the sample, about 20% were seen once. Sequencing used blood. These receptors all come from a woman between 65 and 79 years old with Graves' ophthalmopathy.

This clonotype was counted a few times. The V and J genes are TRBV9 and TRBJ1-1; D unclear. V was trimmed by 4 bases and J by 4 bases, leaving 14 bases between them. CDR1 and CDR2 from the germline V gene are SGDLS and YYNGEE. There are 14 residues in the CDR3. The chain's CDR3 is CASSPRLWVTEAFF. The CDR3 DNA reads as TGTGCCAGCAGCCCCCGTTTGTGGGTCACTGAAGCTTTCTTT.

The rearrangement joins TRBV28 to TRBJ1-2; D remains unclear. The CDR3 is 12 residues long. Germline V lookup: CDR1 MDHEN, CDR2 SYDVKM. The V end lost 6 bases, the J end lost 7 bases, and 12 bases lay between the germline ends. This CDR3 reads CASSSPKSGYTF. For the CDR3, the DNA is TGTGCCAGCAGCTCGCCAAAGTCTGGCTACACCTTC.

This clonotype has at least ten counts. This chain joins TRBV5-1 and TRBJ2-7; D is unresolved. Germline V lookup: CDR1 SGHRS, CDR2 YFSETQ. V was shortened by 1 base and J by 0 bases, with 8 bases between the two germline ends. This CDR3 comprises 14 residues. The CDR3 reads CASSLTAASYEQYF. Here the CDR3 DNA reads TGCGCCAGCAGCTTGACGGCGGCCTCCTACGAGCAGTACTTC.

This clonotype was detected only a few times. The J gene is TRBJ2-7, the V gene TRBV12-3 or TRBV12-4, with 12 bases matching TRBD2. Germline trimming cut 6 bases from V and 3 bases from J; bases unmatched to any gene: 6. This CDR3 is built from 15 residues. The CDR3 nucleotides read TGTGCCAGCAGCTCCGGGACTAGCGGGCGCTACGAGCAGTACTTC. Translated, it gives CASSSGTSGRYEQYF.

This clonotype was counted many times. This chain joins TRBV10-3 and TRBJ1-6, with TRBD1 matching 7 bases. The germline gives CDR1 ENHRY, CDR2 SYGVKD. V trimming: 9 bases; J trimming: 7 bases; junction bases outside the gene matches: 9. This CDR3 is built from 14 residues. The DNA of the CDR3 is TGTGCCATTTGGACAGGACAGCTCAATTCACCCCTCCACTTT. Translating it yields CAIWTGQLNSPLHF.

Notes on this clonotype: This may arise from a read error, as a much more abundant clone is one base away. V is TRBV2 and J is TRBJ1-2; 8 nucleotides match TRBD1. V dropped 6 bases and J dropped 4; count of bases not matched to a gene: 10. In germline, CDR1 is SNHLY, CDR2 FYNNEI. The CDR3 consists of 15 residues. Here the CDR3 reads CASRIGTGSPYGYTF. DNA of the CDR3: TGTGCCAGCAGGATCGGGACAGGAAGCCCCTATGGCTACACCTTC. Full variable domain (outside the CDR3, taken from reference TRBV2 and TRBJ1-2): EPEVTQTPSHQVTQMGQEVILRCVPISNHLYFYWYRQILGQKVEFLVSFYNNEISEKSEIFDDQFSVERPDGSNFTLKIRSTKLEDSAMYFCASRIGTGSPYGYTFGSGTRLTVV.

This clonotype turned up a few times. The gene calls are TRBV20-1 and TRBJ1-2; weak D call: TRBD1 (5 bases). Germline V lookup: CDR1 DFQATT, CDR2 SNEGSKA (reference sequence). The CDR3 is 13 residues long. CDR3 coding DNA: TGCAATACTGTCGAGCCGGGGACGTATGGCTACACCTTC. Translated: CNTVEPGTYGYTF.

This chain uses TRBV3-1 with TRBJ1-3; 7 bases are shared with TRBD1. The CDR3 contains 17 residues. Germline-derived CDR1 and CDR2 are LGHDT and YNNKEL (reference sequence). V lost 1 base, J lost 0 bases, and 6 bases stayed unmatched. The CDR3 DNA reads TGTGCCAGCAGCCAAGTCCTCCGGGACAGCTCTGGAAACACCATATATTTT. It codes for CASSQVLRDSSGNTIYF.

This clonotype appeared a few times. The rearrangement joins TRBV3-1 to TRBJ2-2; D tentatively fits TRBD1 or TRBD2 (5 bases each). Trimming removed 1 base from V and 5 bases from J, with 11 bases in between. The CDR3 sequence is 15 residues long. Germline V gene sequence: CDR1 LGHDT, CDR2 YNNKEL (reference sequence). As DNA, the CDR3 is TGTGCCAGCAGCCAAGTGGGGACCGGGACCGGGGAGCTGTTTTTT. Its translation is CASSQVGTGTGELFF.

In DNA form, the CDR3 reads TGTGCCAGCAGCCCCAGACTAGCGGGGGGTCCCCACGATACGCAGTATTTT. This codes for CASSPRLAGGPHDTQYF. The V call is TRBV7-9, the J call TRBJ2-3, with TRBD2 matching 13 bases. Unmatched junction bases numbered 11, after V lost 5 bases and J lost 6 bases. Germline CDR1 reads SEHNR; CDR2 reads FQNEAQ (reference sequence). This CDR3 spans 17 amino acids.

V is TRBV20-1 and J is TRBJ2-7, with 13 nucleotides matching TRBD2. This CDR3 has 17 residues. Germline V gene sequence: CDR1 DFQATT, CDR2 SNEGSKA (reference sequence). The J segment lost 7 bases and the V segment lost 2 bases, leaving 14 bases of the junction unmatched. DNA of the CDR3: TGCAGTGCTAGAAAAGGACTAGCGGGAGCTTTGGGCGGTGAGCAGTACTTC. This encodes CSARKGLAGALGGEQYF.

This clonotype was seen ten or more times. The CDR3 DNA reads as TGTGCCAGCAGCCAAGACGATCGAGAGACCCAGTACTTC. This encodes CASSQDDRETQYF. The V call is TRBV3-1, the J call TRBJ2-5; D not certain. Trimming left V 0 bases short and J 4 bases short, with 6 bases between. Germline loops: CDR1 LGHDT, CDR2 YNNKEL (reference sequence). CDR3 length: 13 residues.

V is TRBV24-1 and J is TRBJ2-2; D gene uncertain. Trimming shortened V by 3 bases and J by 7 bases, and 8 bases separated the two germline ends. The CDR3 length is 13 residues. Germline V gene sequence: CDR1 KGHDR, CDR2 SFDVKD. The chain's CDR3 is CATSDPGFGELFF. The CDR3 DNA reads TGTGCCACCAGTGATCCTGGGTTCGGGGAGCTGTTTTTT.

This clonotype was counted many times. The V gene is TRBV12-3 or TRBV12-4, the J gene TRBJ2-1, with 11 nucleotides matching TRBD2. V shed 6 bases and J 7 bases; nucleotides not matched to a gene: 5. The CDR3 sequence is 14 residues long. The CDR3 sequence: CASRTSGSSNEQFF. The CDR3 bases are TGTGCCAGCAGAACTAGCGGGAGTAGTAATGAGCAGTTCTTC.

This clonotype was counted many times. The gene calls are TRBV7-2 and TRBJ2-5; tentative D call: TRBD1 (6 bases). The CDR3 length is 15 residues. Germline V CDR1 and CDR2: SGHTA, FQGNSA. Between the trimmed V and J ends, which lost 5 bases and 8 bases, there was a span of 21 bases. Here the CDR3 reads CASSKSSGTFFTQYF. The DNA for the CDR3 is TGTGCCAGCAGCAAATCCTCCGGGACATTTTTCACCCAGTACTTC.

The table lists this clonotype with a few counts. This rearrangement joins TRBV27 to TRBJ2-7, with 7 bases matching TRBD2. V lost 8 bases to trimming and J lost 4 bases; unmatched junction nucleotides: 11. Germline lookup yields CDR1 MNHEY and CDR2 SMNVEV (reference sequence). This CDR3 contains 14 residues. The CDR3 spells CASFPSGGSYEQYF. Here the CDR3 DNA reads TGTGCCAGCTTCCCAAGCGGCGGGAGTTACGAGCAGTACTTC.

As for this clonotype: One junction end disagrees with the germline gene, perhaps due to a read error. The genes are TRBV30 and TRBJ1-2; D might be TRBD1 (6 bases). Germline CDR1 and CDR2: GTSNPN and SVGIG (reference sequence). The CDR3 length is 13 residues. CDR3 nucleotides: TGTGCCAGGAGTGTTCGGACAGACTATGGCTACACCTTC. Its protein product is CARSVRTDYGYTF.

The CDR3 spells CASISGPLAETQYF. The CDR3 nucleotides are TGTGCCAGCATTTCGGGACCCTTGGCAGAGACCCAGTACTTC. This chain joins TRBV7-2 and TRBJ2-5; possibly TRBD1 or TRBD2 for D (5 bases each). From germline, CDR1 is SGHTA and CDR2 FQGNSA. Trimming left V 7 bases short and J 4 bases short, with 16 bases between. This CDR3 has 14 amino acids.

This clonotype was seen more than once but under ten times. The V and J genes are TRBV2 and TRBJ1-2, with 10 bases that match TRBD1. V lost 6 bases, J lost 6 bases, and 10 bases stayed unmatched. This CDR3 is built from 15 residues. CDR1 and CDR2 from the germline V gene are SNHLY and FYNNEI. The CDR3 DNA reads TGTGCCAGCAGCCCAAGACAGGGGGCGCGAGATGGCTACACCTTC. Translating it yields CASSPRQGARDGYTF.

The V and J genes are TRBV18 and TRBJ1-2; the D gene is possibly TRBD1 (6 bases). The CDR3 consists of 13 residues. Per the germline V gene, CDR1 is KGHSH and CDR2 is LQKENI. The V end lost 2 bases, the J end lost 7 bases, and 11 bases lay between the germline ends. CDR3 residues: CASSPVETGGYTF. CDR3 nucleotide sequence: TGTGCCAGCTCACCAGTTGAGACAGGTGGCTACACCTTC.

This clonotype has only a few counts. The chain links TRBV3-1 to TRBJ2-5; maybe TRBD2 (6 bases). V gave up 0 bases and J gave up 2 bases, with 10 bases separating them. The CDR3 loop spans 15 amino acids. The germline V gene encodes CDR1 LGHDT and CDR2 YNNKEL (reference sequence). The CDR3 here is CASSQDAGTQETQYF. CDR3 DNA sequence: TGTGCCAGCAGCCAAGATGCCGGGACTCAAGAGACCCAGTACTTC.

This sequence joins TRBV4-3 and TRBJ2-1; 12 nucleotides match TRBD2. Germline lookup yields CDR1 LGHNA and CDR2 YSLEER. CDR3 size: 18 residues. V lost 4 bases, J lost 0 bases, and 7 bases stayed unmatched. Here the CDR3 reads CASSLGTSGYPSYNEQFF. The CDR3 DNA sequence: TGCGCCAGCAGCCTTGGGACTAGCGGGTACCCCTCCTACAATGAGCAGTTCTTC.

This clonotype appeared a few times. The V gene is TRBV30, the J gene TRBJ1-2; a weak D match, TRBD1 (6 bases). The CDR3 runs 14 residues. V was clipped by 3 bases and J by 7 bases, with 18 bases between them. Germline V gives CDR1 GTSNPN, CDR2 SVGIG (reference sequence). The CDR3 region is CAWRVTGARGGYTF. CDR3 nucleotides: TGTGCCTGGAGGGTGACAGGTGCTCGTGGTGGCTACACCTTC.